This T cell receptor beta chain derives from a study of regulatory T cells in long-lasting Graves disease. Arm-PCR of CDR3 regions with iRepertoire HTBI primers generated TCR beta libraries. MiXCR was run by TCRdb on the multiplex PCR reads, yielding one entry per CDR3 protein. Here the sample spans hundreds of thousands of distinct CDR3 sequences, 16% being singletons. The time point: newly diagnosed GD, antithyroid drugs for less than 3 months. TCR sequences were obtained from RNA taken from PBMCs. Germline assignment: CDR1 LNHDA and CDR2 SQIVND (reference sequence). This CDR3 is built from 14 residues. Trimming left V 2 bases short and J 1 base short, with 7 bases between. These same data were also listed under a study on T cells in Graves' hyperthyroidism and ophthalmopathy.

Sequencing used peripheral blood mononuclear cells (PBMCs), obtained at new diagnosis, from a patient treated with antithyroid drugs. This clonotype was sampled from a man in his forties or fifties with Graves disease. This sequence joins TRBV19 and TRBJ2-3; D is uncertain. CDR3 in DNA: TGTGCCAGTAGTATAAGGGATGGCACAGATACGCAGTATTTT. Translation gives CASSIRDGTDTQYF.